A single sample gave rise to the 6 T cell receptor beta chains below, sequenced in a study of technical replicates of blood from several donors. Here immunoSEQ multiplex PCR was the method, and the copy in TCRdb shows in-frame clones only, minus some. The sample shows about 62,000 clones, more than 75% of them seen only once. The sample comprised PBMCs. The receptors derive from a human donor in good health. Some clones in this sample may be carry-over from other donors' samples.

The V call is TRBV11-2, the J call TRBJ1-4; TRBD1 agrees at 8 bases. The germline CDR1 and CDR2 sequences are SGHAT and FQNNGV. This CDR3 has 15 residues. Losses at the gene ends were 4 bases for V and 7 bases for J; bases not matched to a gene: 8. The CDR3, as DNA: TGTGCCAGCAGCTACGGACAGGGTAGTAGTGAAAAACTGTTTTTT. Protein product: CASSYGQGSSEKLFF. The whole variable domain, remainder taken from reference TRBV11-2 and TRBJ1-4, is EAGVAQSPRYKIIEKRQSVAFWCNPISGHATLYWYQQILGQGPKLLIQFQNNGVVDDSQLPKDRFSAERLKGVDSTLKIQPAKLEDSAVYLCASSYGQGSSEKLFFGSGTQLSVL.

This clone was seen more than once but under ten times. The rearrangement joins TRBV7-9 to TRBJ2-5; weak D call: TRBD1 (5 bases). The CDR3 consists of 15 residues. Trimming removed 0 bases from V and 1 base from J, with 9 bases in between. From germline, CDR1 is SEHNR and CDR2 FQNEAQ (reference sequence). CDR3 DNA: TGTGCCAGCAGCTTAGCGCTGACAGCCCAAGAGACCCAGTACTTC. It translates to CASSLALTAQETQYF. Based on the CDR3 plus reference TRBV7-9 and TRBJ2-5, the full variable domain is DTGVSQNPRHKITKRGQNVTFRCDPISEHNRLYWYRQTLGQGPEFLTYFQNEAQLEKSRLLSDRFSAERPKGSFSTLEIQRTEQGDSAMYLCASSLALTAQETQYFGPGTRLLVL.

This clone showed up just once. The V and J genes are TRBV29-1 and TRBJ2-7; 8 nucleotides line up with TRBD1. CDR3 length: 15 residues. The V segment lost 1 base and the J segment 5 bases; nucleotides outside the gene matches: 10. Per the germline V gene, CDR1 is SQVTM and CDR2 is ANQGSEA. The CDR3 DNA reads TGCAGCGTTGAAGTGGAGGGACAGGTTGACGACGAGCAGTACTTC. Encoded protein: CSVEVEGQVDDEQYF.

The chain joins TRBV19 to TRBJ1-1, with D tentatively TRBD1 (5 bases). Germline V gene data show CDR1 as LNHDA and CDR2 as SQIVND (reference sequence). V was cut by 6 bases and J by 4 bases, with 21 bases left in between. This CDR3 contains 16 residues. CDR3 sequence: CASRTRGYGVATEAFF. The CDR3, as DNA: TGTGCCAGTAGGACAAGGGGCTATGGGGTGGCCACTGAAGCTTTCTTT.

This clone was detected once. The rearrangement links TRBV5-1 to TRBJ2-1; 8 bases map to TRBD1. The CDR3 contains 17 residues. J gave up 6 bases and V 3 bases, and 14 bases lay outside the gene matches. Looked up from germline, CDR1 is SGHRS and CDR2 is YFSETQ. For the CDR3, the DNA is TGCGCCAGCAGCTCCGGACAGGGAGGATTGTCTGGCAATGAGCAGTTCTTC. Its protein is CASSSGQGGLSGNEQFF. Based on the CDR3 plus reference TRBV5-1 and TRBJ2-1, the full variable domain is KAGVTQTPRYLIKTRGQQVTLSCSPISGHRSVSWYQQTPGQGLQFLFEYFSETQRNKGNFPGRFSGRQFSNSRSEMNVSTLELGDSALYLCASSSGQGGLSGNEQFFGPGTRLTVL.

This clone occurred once. V gene TRBV6-5 combines with J gene TRBJ2-5, with D possibly matching TRBD2 (6 bases). Germline CDR1 is MNHEY and CDR2 is SVGAGI. Trimming removed 11 bases at V and 5 bases at J, with 18 bases between. This CDR3 has 13 amino acids. CDR3 in DNA: TGTGCCCGGGGGACCGCGATGTCGGAGACCCAGTACTTC. It translates to CARGTAMSETQYF.